One and the same sample provided the 19 T cell receptor beta chains below, sequenced in a study of blood T cell repertoires in COVID-19. Sequencing was performed with immunoSEQ multiplex PCR; in TCRdb, only in-frame clones are kept and a portion is missing. The sample includes fewer than 100,000 clones, about 85% of them seen just once. The sequenced sample was peripheral blood. Source of these receptors: a man between 65 and 85 years old with acute or convalescent COVID-19.

This clone was seen a handful of times. The chain employs TRBV5-4 and TRBJ1-6, with D uncertain. Germline lookup yields CDR1 SGHNT and CDR2 YYREEE (reference sequence). The CDR3 length is 15 residues. V was clipped by 0 bases and J by 2 bases, with 6 bases between them. The chain's CDR3 is CASSLEGAYNSPLHF. The DNA of the CDR3 is TGTGCCAGCAGCTTGGAGGGAGCCTATAATTCACCCCTCCACTTT.

The V and J genes are TRBV5-1 and TRBJ2-7, with D possibly matching TRBD2 (6 bases). The germline V and J ends were trimmed by 0 bases and 2 bases, with 9 bases remaining between them. Germline-derived CDR1 and CDR2 are SGHRS and YFSETQ. The CDR3 loop spans 14 amino acids. The CDR3 protein is CASSLGRVAYEQYF. CDR3 nucleotides: TGCGCCAGCAGCTTGGGGAGGGTAGCCTACGAGCAGTACTTC.

This sequence joins TRBV19 and TRBJ2-1; 12 nucleotides align to TRBD2. The CDR3 loop spans 14 amino acids. Trimming at V came to 6 bases and at J to 9 bases, leaving 6 bases not matched to a gene. In germline, CDR1 is LNHDA, CDR2 SQIVND (reference sequence). CDR3 nucleotides: TGTGCCAGTAGCTCTAGCGGGGGGGCGGGTGAGCAGTTCTTC. Its protein is CASSSSGGAGEQFF. The entire variable domain, with the rest obtained from reference TRBV19 and TRBJ2-1, is as follows: DGGITQSPKYLFRKEGQNVTLSCEQNLNHDAMYWYRQDPGQGLRLIYYSQIVNDFQKGDIAEGYSVSREKKESFPLTVTSAQKNPTAFYLCASSSSGGAGEQFFGPGTRLTVL.

The chain employs TRBV19 and TRBJ2-5, with 12 bases aligning to TRBD2. V gave up 4 bases and J gave up 1 base; unmatched junction bases: 1. The CDR3 runs to 15 residues. Germline V lookup: CDR1 LNHDA, CDR2 SQIVND (reference sequence). The CDR3 nucleotides read TGTGCCAGTAGTACGGGACTAGCGGGCCAAGAGACCCAGTACTTC. As protein: CASSTGLAGQETQYF. Together with reference TRBV19 and TRBJ2-5, the CDR3 gives the full variable domain: DGGITQSPKYLFRKEGQNVTLSCEQNLNHDAMYWYRQDPGQGLRLIYYSQIVNDFQKGDIAEGYSVSREKKESFPLTVTSAQKNPTAFYLCASSTGLAGQETQYFGPGTRLLVL.

This rearrangement joins TRBV11-2 to TRBJ1-1, with unresolved D. This CDR3 is built from 13 residues. Germline CDR1 is SGHAT and CDR2 is FQNNGV. The V end lost 1 base, the J end lost 3 bases, and 6 bases lay between the germline ends. The CDR3 DNA reads TGTGCCAGCAGCTTAGGTCCCTACACTGAAGCTTTCTTT. It encodes CASSLGPYTEAFF.

V gene TRBV5-6 combines with J gene TRBJ1-3; a weak D match, TRBD1 (5 bases). The germline V gene encodes CDR1 SGHDT and CDR2 YYEEEE. The ends were cut back, 4 bases at V and 0 bases at J, with 20 bases in the middle. This CDR3 is 18 amino acids long. The CDR3: CASSGSRQSRTSGNTIYF. Here the CDR3 DNA reads TGTGCCAGCAGCGGTTCGAGACAGTCCCGTACCTCTGGAAACACCATATATTTT.

The rearrangement links TRBV5-6 to TRBJ2-3; 15 nucleotides line up with TRBD2. Germline CDR1 reads SGHDT; CDR2 reads YYEEEE. V shed 4 bases and J 2 bases; nucleotides not matched to a gene: 11. The CDR3 loop spans 19 amino acids. DNA for the CDR3: TGTGCCAGCAGCGCGGGACTAGCGGGGGGATTGAATCCCACAGATACGCAGTATTTT. It translates to CASSAGLAGGLNPTDTQYF. Combining the CDR3 with reference TRBV5-6 and TRBJ2-3 gives the whole variable domain DAGVTQSPTHLIKTRGQQVTLRCSPKSGHDTVSWYQQALGQGPQFIFQYYEEEERQRGNFPDRFSGHQFPNYSSELNVNALLLGDSALYLCASSAGLAGGLNPTDTQYFGPGTRLTVL.

V usage is TRBV7-2 and J usage is TRBJ1-4, with D possibly being TRBD1 (6 bases). The ends were cut back, 6 bases at V and 6 bases at J, with 17 bases in the middle. From germline, CDR1 is SGHTA and CDR2 FQGNSA. The CDR3 consists of 15 residues. The CDR3 bases are TGTGCCAGCAGTCCGACGGGGGGCAGGGATGAAAAACTGTTTTTT. Protein product: CASSPTGGRDEKLFF.

This chain links TRBV28 with TRBJ2-1; D unresolved. Trimming took off 5 bases at V and 4 bases at J, with 6 bases between the two ends. CDR1 and CDR2 (germline): MDHEN, SYDVKM. CDR3 length equals 12 residues. The CDR3 is CASSSWYNEQFF. The CDR3 bases are TGTGCCAGCAGTAGCTGGTACAATGAGCAGTTCTTC.

The chain links TRBV28 to TRBJ1-4, with 9 bases matching TRBD1. The CDR3 length is 13 residues. In germline, CDR1 is MDHEN, CDR2 SYDVKM. J lost 7 bases, V lost 8 bases, and 5 bases had no gene match. Here the CDR3 reads CASGTGGGEKLFF. For the CDR3, the DNA is TGTGCCAGCGGTACAGGGGGCGGTGAAAAACTGTTTTTT.

CDR3 DNA sequence: TGTGCCAGCAGGGGCCCGGGACAGGGCTATGGCTACACCTTC. The encoded protein is CASRGPGQGYGYTF. This chain links TRBV11-2 with TRBJ1-2, with 9 nucleotides matching TRBD1. Looked up from germline, CDR1 is SGHAT and CDR2 is FQNNGV. The ends lost 6 bases at V and 4 bases at J; junction bases unmatched: 6. The CDR3 sequence is 14 residues long.

V gene TRBV7-6 combines with J gene TRBJ2-3; D remains unclear. Germline CDR1 is SGHVS and CDR2 is FNYEAQ. V was trimmed by 5 bases and J by 0 bases, leaving 12 bases between them. The CDR3 totals 15 residues. CDR3 region: CASSQQPTSTDTQYF. CDR3 nucleotide sequence: TGTGCCAGCAGCCAACAGCCTACTAGCACAGATACGCAGTATTTT. The variable domain in full, with the rest retrieved from reference TRBV7-6 and TRBJ2-3, is GAGVSQSPRYKVTKRGQDVALRCDPISGHVSLYWYRQALGQGPEFLTYFNYEAQQDKSGLPNDRFSAERPEGSISTLTIQRTEQRDSAMYRCASSQQPTSTDTQYFGPGTRLTVL.

The rearrangement joins TRBV7-9 to TRBJ2-4, with D perhaps TRBD2 (7 bases). This CDR3 region has 16 residues. Germline assignment: CDR1 SEHNR and CDR2 FQNEAQ (reference sequence). Trimming left V 3 bases short and J 0 bases short, with 12 bases between. This CDR3 reads CASSFSGGLAKNIQYF. The CDR3 DNA sequence: TGTGCCAGCAGCTTTTCGGGGGGCTTAGCCAAAAACATTCAGTACTTC.

V usage is TRBV19 and J usage is TRBJ1-2, with 7 bases that match TRBD1. The CDR3 length is 12 residues. Trimming at V came to 11 bases and at J to 5 bases, leaving 8 bases not matched to a gene. Germline V CDR1 and CDR2: LNHDA, SQIVND (reference sequence). In DNA form, the CDR3 reads TGTGCCGCGGGACAGCGAACTTATGGCTACACCTTC. This sequence encodes CAAGQRTYGYTF.

The V and J genes are TRBV9 and TRBJ2-5; 13 bases align to TRBD2. The CDR3 contains 16 residues. Germline loops: CDR1 SGDLS, CDR2 YYNGEE. V shed 2 bases and J 5 bases; nucleotides not matched to a gene: 6. This CDR3 is CASSVTPGLAGETQYF. The CDR3 nucleotides read TGTGCCAGCAGCGTTACACCGGGACTAGCGGGGGAGACCCAGTACTTC.

The CDR3 protein is CASSPRGNYEQYF. The CDR3 DNA follows: TGTGCCAGCAGCCCTCGAGGAAACTACGAGCAGTACTTC. The chain has TRBV27 and TRBJ2-7; D unresolved. Germline V gene data show CDR1 as MNHEY and CDR2 as SMNVEV (reference sequence). V was trimmed by 6 bases and J by 3 bases, leaving 12 bases between them. The CDR3 is 13 amino acids.

The V call is TRBV27, the J call TRBJ1-2; TRBD1 is a possible D gene (6 bases). CDR1 is MNHEY and CDR2 is SMNVEV in the germline V gene (reference sequence). Trimming removed 2 bases at V and 4 bases at J, with 11 bases between. This CDR3 comprises 14 residues. Here the CDR3 DNA reads TGTGCCAGCAGTTTAAGAAGCAGGGGCTATGGCTACACCTTC. This sequence encodes CASSLRSRGYGYTF.

This chain joins TRBV19 and TRBJ1-5; TRBD1 might be the D (6 bases). The CDR3 extends over 13 amino acids. V was cut by 5 bases and J by 7 bases, with 12 bases left in between. Germline assignment: CDR1 LNHDA and CDR2 SQIVND (reference sequence). CDR3: CASSSDRGQPQHF. DNA for the CDR3: TGTGCCAGTAGTTCGGACAGAGGCCAGCCCCAGCATTTT.

This chain connects TRBV27 to TRBJ1-2; TRBD1 might be the D (6 bases). This CDR3 spans 14 amino acids. In germline, CDR1 is MNHEY, CDR2 SMNVEV (reference sequence). Trimming took off 5 bases at V and 3 bases at J, with 13 bases between the two ends. The CDR3, as DNA: TGTGCCAGCAGTCCTGGACAGACCTACTATGGCTACACCTTC. Its translation is CASSPGQTYYGYTF.